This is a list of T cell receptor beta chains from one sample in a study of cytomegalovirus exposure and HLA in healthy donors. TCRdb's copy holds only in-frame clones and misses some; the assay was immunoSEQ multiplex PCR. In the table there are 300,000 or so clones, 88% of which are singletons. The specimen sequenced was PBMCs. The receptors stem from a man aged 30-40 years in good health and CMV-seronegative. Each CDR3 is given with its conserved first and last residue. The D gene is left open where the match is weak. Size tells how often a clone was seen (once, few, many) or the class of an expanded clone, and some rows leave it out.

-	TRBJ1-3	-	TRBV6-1	TGTGCCAGCAGTGATGGCGGGAGAGCCTCTGGAAACACCATATATTTT	CASSDGGRASGNTIYF
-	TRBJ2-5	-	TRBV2	TGTGCCAGCAGTGACTGGGGGGGGCATGGCGAGACCCAGTACTTC	CASSDWGGHGETQYF
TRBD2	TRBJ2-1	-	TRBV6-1	TGTGCCAGCAGTGCCATGGGACCTAGCGGCTTCAATGAGCAGTTCTTC	CASSAMGPSGFNEQFF
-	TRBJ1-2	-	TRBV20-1	TGCAGTGTCTCTTCTAACTATGGCTACACCTTC	CSVSSNYGYTF
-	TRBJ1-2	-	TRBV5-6	TGTGCCAGCAGCGCGAGGACGGACTCCTGGCTTTGGGGCTACACCTTC	CASSARTDSWLWGYTF
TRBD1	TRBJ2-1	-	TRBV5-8	TGTGCCAGCAGCTATAACAGGGGGCCGAGCTCCTACAATGAGCAGTTCTTC	CASSYNRGPSSYNEQFF
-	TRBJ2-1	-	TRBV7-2	TGTGCCAGCAGCTGGGGAGGTTACAATGAGCAGTTCTTC	CASSWGGYNEQFF
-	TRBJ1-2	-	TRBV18	TGTGCCAGCTCACCACCTTCGACAGTAAACTATGGCTACACCTTC	CASSPPSTVNYGYTF
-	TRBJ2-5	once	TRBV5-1	TGCGCCAGCAGCTTGGCGACAGGTCGCGAGACCCAGTACTTC	CASSLATGRETQYF
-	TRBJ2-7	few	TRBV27	TGTGCCAGCAGTCCGCAACTCCGACAGGTATCCTACGAGCAGTACTTC	CASSPQLRQVSYEQYF
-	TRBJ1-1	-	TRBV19	TGTGCCAGTAGTATAACGGGTATGCGGGTGAACACTGAAGCTTTCTTT	CASSITGMRVNTEAFF
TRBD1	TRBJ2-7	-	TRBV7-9	TGTGCCAGCAGCTTCGACAGGGGGCAAAGCTACGAGCAGTACTTC	CASSFDRGQSYEQYF
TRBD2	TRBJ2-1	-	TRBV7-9	TGTGCCAGCAGCTTATCGCAGTTGGGGGGGTCCAATGAGCAGTTCTTC	CASSLSQLGGSNEQFF
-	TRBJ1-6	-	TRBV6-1	TGTGCCAGCACCCGGACAGAGAATTCACCCCTCCACTTT	CASTRTENSPLHF
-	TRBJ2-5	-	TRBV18	TGTGCCAGCTCACGCCGACAGGCCCAAGAGACCCAGTACTTC	CASSRRQAQETQYF
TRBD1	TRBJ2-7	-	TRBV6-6	TGTGCCAGCAGGAACGGACAGGGTGCCTACGAGCAGTACTTC	CASRNGQGAYEQYF
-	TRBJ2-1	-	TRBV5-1	TGCGCCAGCAGCTTGGCACGGGGGACGTACAATGAGCAGTTCTTC	CASSLARGTYNEQFF
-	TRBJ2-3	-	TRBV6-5	TGTGCCAGCAGTGTGGGCCTCCCGGTCGTAGATACGCAGTATTTT	CASSVGLPVVDTQYF
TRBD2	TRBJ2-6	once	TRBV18	TGTGCCAGCTCCCCGCTCGGGGGGACCTCTGGGGCCAACGTCCTGACTTTC	CASSPLGGTSGANVLTF
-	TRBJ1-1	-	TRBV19	TGTGCCAGTAGTGCCAGGGCAGTGTTCACTGAAGCTTTCTTT	CASSARAVFTEAFF
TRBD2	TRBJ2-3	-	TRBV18	TGTGCCAGCTCATCATTAGCGGGGGCAAGCACAGATACGCAGTATTTT	CASSSLAGASTDTQYF
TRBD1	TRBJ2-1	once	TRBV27	TGTGCCAGCAGGGCCGGGACAGCGCGAACCTACAATGAGCAGTTCTTC	CASRAGTARTYNEQFF
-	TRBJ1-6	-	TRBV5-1	TGCGCCAGCAGCTCCACCGGGTCTCGGGATTCACCCCTCCACTTT	CASSSTGSRDSPLHF
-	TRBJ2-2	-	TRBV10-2	TGCGCCAGCAGTCATAAGACGACAGGTCACACCGGGGAGCTGTTTTTT	CASSHKTTGHTGELFF
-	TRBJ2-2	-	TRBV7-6	TGTGCCAGCAGGCAAATAGGAGGGTTTAACACCGGGGAGCTGTTTTTT	CASRQIGGFNTGELFF
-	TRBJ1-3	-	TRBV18	TGTGCCAGCTCAGAACGGACAGCCTCTGGAAACACCATATATTTT	CASSERTASGNTIYF
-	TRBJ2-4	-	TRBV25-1	TGTGCCAGCAGTGGTAGGGGGTCCAAAAACATTCAGTACTTC	CASSGRGSKNIQYF